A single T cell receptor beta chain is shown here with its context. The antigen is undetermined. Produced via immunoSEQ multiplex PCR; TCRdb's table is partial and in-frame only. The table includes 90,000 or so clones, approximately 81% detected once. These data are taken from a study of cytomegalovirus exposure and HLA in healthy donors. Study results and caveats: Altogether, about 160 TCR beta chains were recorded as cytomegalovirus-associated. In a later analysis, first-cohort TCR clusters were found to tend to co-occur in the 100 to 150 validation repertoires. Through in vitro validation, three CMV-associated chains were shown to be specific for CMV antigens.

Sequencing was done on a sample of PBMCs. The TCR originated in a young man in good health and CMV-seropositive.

The CDR3 region has the DNA TGTGCCACCAGCAGAGATTGGGCAGGCCTGGCAAGGAACACCGGGGAGCTGTTTTTT. Translating gives CATSRDWAGLARNTGELFF. The chain couples TRBV15 to TRBJ2-2; D is unclear. CDR3 length: 19 amino acids. V shed 0 bases and J shed 1 base, with 18 bases lying between them. Germline V gene lookup returns CDR1 LNHNV and CDR2 YYDKDF (reference sequence).